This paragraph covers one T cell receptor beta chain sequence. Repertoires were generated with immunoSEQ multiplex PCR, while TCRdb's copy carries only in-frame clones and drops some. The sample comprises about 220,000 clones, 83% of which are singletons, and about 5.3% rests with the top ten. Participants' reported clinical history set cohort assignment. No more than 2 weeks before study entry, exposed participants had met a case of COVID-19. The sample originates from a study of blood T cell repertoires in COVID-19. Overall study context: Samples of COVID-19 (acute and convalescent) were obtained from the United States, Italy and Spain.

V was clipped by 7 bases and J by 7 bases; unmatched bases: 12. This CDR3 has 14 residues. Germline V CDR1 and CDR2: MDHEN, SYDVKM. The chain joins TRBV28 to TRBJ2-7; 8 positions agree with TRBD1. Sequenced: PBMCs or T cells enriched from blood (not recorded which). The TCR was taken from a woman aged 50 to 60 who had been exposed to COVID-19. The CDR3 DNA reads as TGTGCCAGCATGCTCAGGGGGCGGTACTGGGAGCAGTACTTC. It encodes CASMLRGRYWEQYF.